This T cell receptor (beta chain) was identified in a study of blood T cell repertoires in COVID-19. Study-level information: Samples of COVID-19 (acute and convalescent) were obtained from the United States, Italy and Spain. In each case, the material was cDNA or gDNA derived from T cells, B-cell-depleted T cells, or PBMCs.

The table came from immunoSEQ multiplex PCR; TCRdb's copy has only in-frame clones and leaves some out. This table has hundreds of thousands of clones, about 89% appearing once. Clinical history reported by participants formed the basis on which cohorts were assigned. This clone was seen just once. The CDR3 covers 15 residues. CDR1 MDHEN and CDR2 SYDVKM come from the germline V gene. Trimming removed 9 bases from V and 0 bases from J, with 17 bases in between. The chain is built from TRBV28 and TRBJ1-1; TRBD1 is a possible D gene (6 bases). What was sequenced was PBMCs or T cells enriched from blood (not recorded which). The receptor's source is a man aged 35 to 55 in a cohort exposed to, infected with or recovered from COVID-19 (not recorded which). CDR3 in amino acids: CASKFRGGMNTEAFF. In nucleotides, the CDR3 is TGTGCCAGTAAGTTTAGGGGGGGCATGAACACTGAAGCTTTCTTT.